This T cell receptor beta chain originates from a study of T cells after yellow fever vaccination. Whole-study results and caveats: Clonotypes shared by both compartments, CD4 and CD8, made up a small share.

They built TCR cDNA with 5'RACE template switching, a step that put in a universal primer site and UMIs. TCRdb re-analysed the 5' RACE reads in MiXCR, keeping a single row per CDR3 protein. The sample gives 150,000 to 200,000 distinct CDR3 sequences, approximately 9.7% of which show up once; under 40% is in the top ten. A remark on this clonotype: Its cognate antigen is unknown.

Sequenced material: CD8+ T cells sorted from PBMCs, taken 45 days after the yellow fever booster vaccination. This clonotype was sampled from a man aged 18 to 35 who received the YFV17D yellow fever vaccine.

The CDR3, as DNA: TGTGCCAGCAGTGAAGTGGGCGGGGAACTCATAACTTCAGCCAAAAACATTCAGTACTTC. Amino acid sequence: CASSEVGGELITSAKNIQYF. The J gene is TRBJ2-4, the V gene TRBV7-2, with a tentative D call TRBD2 (6 bases). Germline assignment: CDR1 SGHTA and CDR2 FQGNSA. Trimming shortened V by 6 bases and J by 0 bases, and 27 bases separated the two germline ends. The CDR3 totals 20 residues.